This T cell receptor (beta chain) derives from a study of T cell clones after liver transplantation. This clone has a single count. Germline-derived CDR1 and CDR2 are SGDLS and YYNGEE. V shed 0 bases and J shed 7 bases, with 7 bases lying between them. The CDR3 consists of 12 residues. Clones were read by immunoSEQ multiplex PCR, and TCRdb kept only the in-frame ones, dropping some. The profile shows about 80,000 clones, roughly 80% of them singletons. The rearrangement uses TRBV9 and TRBJ1-2, with D possibly being TRBD1 (5 bases). The TCR sequence derives from a human patient who received a liver transplant. T cells may partly derive from the graft donor. Sequenced material: CD4+ T cells from blood, taken 45 to 46 months after liver transplant. In DNA, the CDR3 is TGTGCCAGCAGCGTAGGGGGCCGTGGCTACACCTTC. Translation: CASSVGGRGYTF.